Listed below are T cell receptor beta chains from one sample, sequenced in a study of T-cell reconstitution after alpha-beta-depleted transplantation in children. TCRdb reprocessed the PCR reads via MiXCR and lists one record per CDR3 protein. Of a few hundred thousand distinct CDR3 sequences in the sample, over 40% were seen once. The specimen comprised PBMCs, sampled before TCRalphabeta/CD19-depleted stem cell transplant. All receptors derive from a girl aged 2-10 years with aplastic anemia, due to receive a stem cell transplant. Each CDR3 is given with its conserved first and last residue. The order of the fields is J gene, V gene, D gene, clone size, CDR3 protein, CDR3 DNA. A D gene is named only where the DNA matches it firmly. The size entry is marked missing in some rows and otherwise reads once, few, many or a size class.

TRBJ2-2	TRBV27	.	few	CASSPPGRLLNTGELFF	TGTGCCAGCAGCCCCCCTGGGCGGCTACTGAACACCGGGGAGCTGTTTTTT
TRBJ2-7	TRBV29-1	TRBD1	.	CSVEGVTGANYEQYF	TGCAGCGTTGAAGGCGTGACAGGGGCCAACTACGAGCAGTACTTC
TRBJ2-7	TRBV20-1	TRBD1	.	CSAAGTGTYEQYF	TGCAGTGCCGCGGGGACAGGGACCTACGAGCAGTACTTC
TRBJ2-3	TRBV7-6	.	once	CASSLQLSPDTQYF	TGTGCCAGCAGCTTACAACTGAGCCCAGATACGCAGTATTTT
TRBJ2-3	TRBV5-1	.	.	CASSSLIRDTQYF	TGCGCCAGCAGCTCCTTGATCCGAGATACGCAGTATTTT
TRBJ1-1	TRBV27	.	few	CASSLTRHRWGRLMNTEAFF	TGTGCCAGCAGTTTGACACGTCATCGGTGGGGCCGCTTAATGAACACTGAAGCTTTCTTT
TRBJ2-2	TRBV5-1	TRBD1	.	CASRTPGTDTGELFF	TGCGCCAGCAGGACCCCCGGGACAGACACCGGGGAGCTGTTTTTT
TRBJ2-7	TRBV29-1	TRBD1	few	CSVVRTGGAGEQYF	TGCAGCGTTGTTAGGACAGGGGGGGCGGGCGAGCAGTACTTC
TRBJ2-1	TRBV4-2	TRBD1	.	CASSPLDRGLNEQFF	TGTGCCAGCAGCCCATTAGACAGGGGGCTCAATGAGCAGTTCTTC
TRBJ1-5	TRBV25-1	.	.	CASSAIGGNQPQHF	TGTGCCAGCAGTGCAATCGGGGGCAATCAGCCCCAGCATTTT
TRBJ2-3	TRBV7-2	.	.	CASSFSHQGGDTQYF	TGTGCCAGCAGCTTTTCCCACCAAGGAGGGGATACGCAGTATTTT
TRBJ2-1	TRBV6-1	.	.	CASSGVSSYNEQFF	TGTGCCAGCAGTGGGGTGAGCTCCTACAATGAGCAGTTCTTC
TRBJ2-1	TRBV7-3	TRBD2	.	CASSIERGEVPWVF	TGTGCCAGCAGCATCGAGCGGGGGGAGGTACCATGGGTCTTC
TRBJ2-3	TRBV6-2/TRBV6-3	TRBD2	.	CASSYSWTSGSKGDTQYF	TGTGCCAGCAGTTACTCATGGACTAGCGGGAGTAAGGGTGATACGCAGTATTTT
TRBJ2-7	TRBV29-1	.	.	CSAGGRSPLEQYF	TGCAGCGCCGGCGGACGAAGCCCCCTCGAGCAGTACTTC
TRBJ2-7	TRBV7-8	.	.	CASAGSHLYHQGRAYEQYF	TGTGCCAGCGCAGGGTCCCATTTATATCACCAGGGCCGCGCCTACGAGCAGTACTTC
TRBJ1-2	TRBV29-1	TRBD1	.	CSATTRTGGNYGYTF	TGCAGCGCTACGACAAGGACAGGAGGAAACTATGGCTACACCTTC
TRBJ2-3	TRBV6-5	.	.	CASSYPTAGNSFTDTQYF	TGTGCCAGCAGTTACCCCACCGCAGGGAACTCTTTCACAGATACGCAGTATTTT
TRBJ2-3	TRBV28	TRBD2	.	CASSRSGGAIDTQYF	TGTGCCAGCAGTCGTAGCGGGGGGGCCATAGATACGCAGTATTTT
TRBJ2-1	TRBV20-1	.	.	CGTPSSSYNEQFF	TGCGGGACACCGTCAAGCTCCTACAATGAGCAGTTCTTC
TRBJ2-2	TRBV20-1	TRBD2	.	CSAREGTSITGELFF	TGCAGTGCTAGAGAAGGGACTAGCATCACCGGGGAGCTGTTTTTT
TRBJ1-5	TRBV12-3/TRBV12-4	.	few	CASSPPNQPQHF	TGTGCCAGCAGCCCCCCTAATCAGCCCCAGCATTTT
TRBJ1-1	TRBV5-1	.	.	CASSWTDGDTEAFF	TGCGCCAGCAGCTGGACAGATGGGGACACTGAAGCTTTCTTT
TRBJ2-5	TRBV5-6	.	.	CASSPVGGLRETQYF	TGTGCCAGCAGCCCGGTGGGGGGCCTACGGGAGACCCAGTACTTC